One sample yielded the 18 T cell receptor beta chains listed below, sequenced in a study of blood T cell repertoires in COVID-19. The table came from immunoSEQ multiplex PCR; TCRdb's copy has only in-frame clones and leaves some out. The data contain 250,000 or so clones, 85% to 90% of them singletons. Material: peripheral blood. All receptors come from a woman between 40 and 55 years old who had recovered from COVID-19.

The CDR3 DNA reads as TGTGCCAGCAGTTTAAATCGCAGGACCCAGTACTTC. This sequence encodes CASSLNRRTQYF. The chain joins TRBV12-3 or TRBV12-4 to TRBJ2-5, with unresolved D. Trimming shortened V by 2 bases and J by 7 bases, and 8 bases separated the two germline ends. The CDR3 is 12 residues long.

The V gene is TRBV7-9, the J gene TRBJ2-2; 8 bases fit TRBD1. Germline V gene lookup returns CDR1 SEHNR and CDR2 FQNEAQ (reference sequence). This CDR3 has 15 amino acids. The ends lost 5 bases at V and 4 bases at J; junction bases unmatched: 6. The CDR3: CASSPRTGITGELFF. DNA of the CDR3: TGTGCCAGCAGCCCCCGGACAGGGATCACCGGGGAGCTGTTTTTT. Complete variable domain (other parts from reference TRBV7-9 and TRBJ2-2): DTGVSQNPRHKITKRGQNVTFRCDPISEHNRLYWYRQTLGQGPEFLTYFQNEAQLEKSRLLSDRFSAERPKGSFSTLEIQRTEQGDSAMYLCASSPRTGITGELFFGEGSRLTVL.

This clone appeared once. This rearrangement joins TRBV6-1 to TRBJ1-4, with D uncertain. The CDR3 is 15 amino acids. Germline V gene lookup returns CDR1 MNHNS and CDR2 SASEGT. Trimming shortened V by 2 bases and J by 6 bases, and 13 bases separated the two germline ends. The CDR3 loop reads CASSEWSGSDEKLFF. DNA of the CDR3: TGTGCCAGCAGTGAATGGTCGGGATCGGATGAAAAACTGTTTTTT.

This clone was seen a few times. This chain joins TRBV2 and TRBJ2-6, with D maybe TRBD1 (7 bases). The CDR3 covers 16 residues. The V gene lost 4 bases and the J gene lost 2 bases, with 12 bases spanning the gap. Germline CDR1 SNHLY, CDR2 FYNNEI. The CDR3 loop reads CASSAGGGAGANVLTF. Here the CDR3 DNA reads TGTGCCAGCAGTGCAGGAGGGGGCGCTGGGGCCAACGTCCTGACTTTC.

This clone was picked up a small number of times. The V call is TRBV12-3 or TRBV12-4, the J call TRBJ1-1; 7 nucleotides match TRBD1. CDR3 length equals 11 residues. Trimming removed 7 bases from V and 11 bases from J; junction bases left unmatched: 7. The CDR3 spells CASTQDRVAFF. In DNA form, the CDR3 reads TGTGCCAGCACCCAAGACAGGGTTGCTTTCTTT.

This clone has a single count. The rearrangement joins TRBV21-1 to TRBJ2-2; the D segment call TRBD2 is taken from the table without a DNA check. TRBV21-1 is annotated as a pseudogene. This CDR3 spans 17 amino acids. CDR3 protein: CASSKAWGGSRAGELFF. Here the CDR3 DNA reads TGTGCCAGCAGCAAAGCGTGGGGGGGGTCGCGTGCCGGGGAGCTGTTTTTT.

The V call is TRBV18, the J call TRBJ1-5; 10 bases are shared with TRBD1. From germline, CDR1 is KGHSH and CDR2 LQKENI. CDR3 size: 15 residues. Trimming at V came to 8 bases and at J to 6 bases, leaving 10 bases not matched to a gene. The CDR3 loop is CASASAGTGVQPQHF. As DNA, the CDR3 is TGTGCCAGCGCATCCGCCGGGACAGGGGTTCAGCCCCAGCATTTT. Drawing the rest from reference TRBV18 and TRBJ1-5, the complete variable domain is NAGVMQNPRHLVRRRGQEARLRCSPMKGHSHVYWYRQLPEEGLKFMVYLQKENIIDESGMPKERFSAEFPKEGPSILRIQQVVRGDSAAYFCASASAGTGVQPQHFGDGTRLSIL.

The V and J genes are TRBV19 and TRBJ2-1, with D maybe TRBD2 (5 bases). This CDR3 comprises 14 residues. Trimming removed 5 bases from V and 9 bases from J, with 17 bases in between. From germline, CDR1 is LNHDA and CDR2 SQIVND (reference sequence). Here the CDR3 DNA reads TGTGCCAGTAGTGGGTTAGCGCTCGAAGGTGAGCAGTTCTTC. As protein: CASSGLALEGEQFF.

The DNA of the CDR3 is TGTGCCAGCAGTCCTACAGGGGGTTGGAGGGGCTACACCTTC. Translation: CASSPTGGWRGYTF. The chain combines TRBV27 with TRBJ1-2, with 8 nucleotides matching TRBD1. Germline CDR1 MNHEY, CDR2 SMNVEV (reference sequence). The CDR3 spans 14 residues. Germline trimming cut 5 bases from V and 8 bases from J; bases unmatched to any gene: 10.

This rearrangement joins TRBV7-2 to TRBJ2-7, with TRBD1 matching over 8 bases. V lost 2 bases, J lost 6 bases, and 6 bases stayed unmatched. This CDR3 contains 14 residues. Germline CDR1 is SGHTA and CDR2 is FQGNSA. CDR3 in DNA: TGTGCCAGCAGCTTATTGGACAGGGTGGGCGAGCAGTACGTC. Its translation is CASSLLDRVGEQYV.

The chain links TRBV4-3 to TRBJ1-3; D remains ambiguous. The CDR3 loop spans 15 amino acids. The V gene lost 0 bases and the J gene lost 2 bases, with 8 bases spanning the gap. CDR1 is LGHNA and CDR2 is YSLEER in the germline V gene. The CDR3 spells CASSQDPTAGNTIYF. The CDR3 nucleotides read TGCGCCAGCAGCCAAGATCCAACGGCTGGAAACACCATATATTTT.

There are many counts of this clone. The chain links TRBV11-3 to TRBJ2-3; 8 bases map to TRBD2. V shed 5 bases and J 4 bases; nucleotides not matched to a gene: 5. The CDR3 is 14 residues long. The germline CDR1 and CDR2 sequences are SGHNT and YENEEA. The chain's CDR3 is CASSAELAADTQYF. The CDR3, as DNA: TGTGCCAGCAGCGCCGAACTAGCGGCAGATACGCAGTATTTT.

This clone was counted ten times or more. The chain joins TRBV11-2 to TRBJ2-7; D is uncertain. The CDR3 consists of 13 residues. Trimming removed 1 base at V and 5 bases at J, with 9 bases between. Germline V CDR1 and CDR2: SGHAT, FQNNGV. The CDR3 region has the DNA TGTGCCAGCAGCTTAGCGGGTCGGGACGAGCAGTACTTC. This translates into CASSLAGRDEQYF.

The rearrangement links TRBV27 to TRBJ2-7; D is possibly TRBD1 (6 bases). CDR1 and CDR2 from the germline V gene are MNHEY and SMNVEV (reference sequence). There are 15 residues in the CDR3. V shed 0 bases and J shed 3 bases, with 12 bases lying between them. The CDR3 DNA reads as TGTGCCAGCAGTTTATCCCAGGGGCCCTACTACGAGCAGTACGTC. This codes for CASSLSQGPYYEQYV.

CDR3 amino acids: CAISDRLANTGELFF. The CDR3 DNA reads TGTGCCATCAGTGATCGTCTAGCAAACACCGGGGAGCTGTTTTTT. This chain joins TRBV10-3 and TRBJ2-2; D might be TRBD2 (5 bases). The CDR3 sequence is 15 residues long. Germline lookup yields CDR1 ENHRY and CDR2 SYGVKD. Trimming took 3 bases from V and 2 from J, leaving 10 bases between them.

CDR3: CAAASSGANVLTF. The CDR3, as DNA: TGTGCCGCGGCGAGCTCTGGGGCCAACGTCCTGACTTTC. The gene calls are TRBV27 and TRBJ2-6; no firm D call. V lost 11 bases and J 0 bases, leaving 8 bases between the germline ends. Germline-derived CDR1 and CDR2 are MNHEY and SMNVEV (reference sequence). There are 13 residues in the CDR3.

The chain is built from TRBV6-5 and TRBJ1-2; D possibly corresponds to TRBD1 (5 bases). This CDR3 region has 13 residues. In germline, CDR1 is MNHEY, CDR2 SVGAGI. Trimming cost V 2 bases and J 7 bases, with 11 bases left between them. The CDR3 sequence is CASSYEGARGYTF. The CDR3 DNA reads as TGTGCCAGCAGTTACGAAGGGGCGCGTGGCTACACCTTC.

The CDR3, as DNA: TGTGCTAGTGGTTTGAGGGAGAGAGACACTGAAGCTTTCTTT. Amino acid sequence: CASGLRERDTEAFF. This chain connects TRBV12-5 to TRBJ1-1, with D uncertain. The CDR3 has 14 residues. V lost 2 bases, J lost 3 bases, and 10 bases lay in between. CDR1 and CDR2 from the germline V gene are LGHNT and FRNRAP.